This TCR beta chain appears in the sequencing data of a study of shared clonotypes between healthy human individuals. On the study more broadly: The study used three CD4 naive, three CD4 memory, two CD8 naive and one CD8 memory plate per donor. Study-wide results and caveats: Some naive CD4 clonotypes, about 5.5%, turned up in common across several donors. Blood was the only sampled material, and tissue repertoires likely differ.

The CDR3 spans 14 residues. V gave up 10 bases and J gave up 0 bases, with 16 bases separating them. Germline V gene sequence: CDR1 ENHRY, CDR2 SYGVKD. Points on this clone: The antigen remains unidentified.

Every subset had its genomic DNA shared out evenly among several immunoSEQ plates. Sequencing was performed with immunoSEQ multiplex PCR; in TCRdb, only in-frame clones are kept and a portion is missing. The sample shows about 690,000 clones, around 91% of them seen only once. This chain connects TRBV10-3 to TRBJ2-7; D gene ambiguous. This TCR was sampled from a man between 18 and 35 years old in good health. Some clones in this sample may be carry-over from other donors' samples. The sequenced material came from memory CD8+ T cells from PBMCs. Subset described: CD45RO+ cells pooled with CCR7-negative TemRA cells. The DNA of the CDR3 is TGTGCCACCAACAAGGACCTTGGCTCCTACGAGCAGTACTTC. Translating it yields CATNKDLGSYEQYF.